The sequence of this T cell receptor beta chain was determined in a study of T cells in Graves' hyperthyroidism and ophthalmopathy. The study's findings and limits: Within blood appeared most thyroid clonotypes that had expanded above 0.001.

At least ten counts were recorded for this clonotype. Its matching antigen is unknown. RNA transcripts served as the template for amplifying TCR beta CDR3 regions. During a first-round RT-PCR of the TCR CDR3, the HTBI primer set was used. Each CDR3 protein is one row after TCRdb ran MiXCR on the multiplex PCR reads. The sample lists about 360,000 distinct CDR3 sequences; roughly 13% were seen once. Out of approximately 10 ml of fresh peripheral blood came the PBMCs. This clonotype originated in a woman between 18 and 29 years old with Graves' hyperthyroidism. What was sequenced was blood.

The CDR3 nucleotides are TGTGCCAGCAGAGACCCGGACAGGGGCATCTACGGCTACACCTTC. Residues: CASRDPDRGIYGYTF. The chain recombines TRBV27 with TRBJ1-2; 9 positions agree with TRBD1. V trimming: 6 bases; J trimming: 8 bases; junction bases outside the gene matches: 13. The CDR3 spans 15 residues. Germline V lookup: CDR1 MNHEY, CDR2 SMNVEV (reference sequence).